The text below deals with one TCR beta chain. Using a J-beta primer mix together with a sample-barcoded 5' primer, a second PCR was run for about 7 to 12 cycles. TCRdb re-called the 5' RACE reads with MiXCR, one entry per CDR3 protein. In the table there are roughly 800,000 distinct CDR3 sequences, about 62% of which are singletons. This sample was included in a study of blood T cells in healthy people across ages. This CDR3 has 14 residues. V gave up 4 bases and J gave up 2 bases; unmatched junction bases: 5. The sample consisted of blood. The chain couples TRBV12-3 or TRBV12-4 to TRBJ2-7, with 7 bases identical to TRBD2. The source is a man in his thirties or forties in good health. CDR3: CASSSQGGPYEQYF. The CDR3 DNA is TGTGCCAGCAGTTCCCAGGGAGGGCCCTACGAGCAGTACTTC.